This record looks at one T cell receptor (beta chain) sequence and its context. This entry comes from a study of sequential checkpoint blockade in melanoma. The germline CDR1 and CDR2 sequences are SGDLS and YYNGEE. Trimming stripped 2 bases from V and 1 base from J, with 9 bases between. The CDR3 loop spans 14 amino acids. Noted treatment: randomized to nivolumab then ipilimumab (arm A) or the reverse (arm B). None of the patients previously received DNA-damaging chemotherapy. From thawed PBMCs, live CD3+CD8+ cells negative for CD19 and CD56 were sorted. The data were produced by immunoSEQ multiplex PCR, yet TCRdb's version contains in-frame clones alone and is incomplete. This sample yields 25,000 to 30,000 clones, of which 75% to 85% are seen a single time; less than 20% belongs to the top ten.

This receptor was identified in a human donor with melanoma. J is TRBJ1-2 and V is TRBV9; D ambiguous. The sequenced sample was CD8+ T cells sorted from blood (inferred from file names), obtained from a patient given nivolumab and ipilimumab in sequence. In DNA, the CDR3 is TGTGCCAGCAGCGTGGAGTCGATTAACTATGGCTACACCTTC. Translating gives CASSVESINYGYTF.